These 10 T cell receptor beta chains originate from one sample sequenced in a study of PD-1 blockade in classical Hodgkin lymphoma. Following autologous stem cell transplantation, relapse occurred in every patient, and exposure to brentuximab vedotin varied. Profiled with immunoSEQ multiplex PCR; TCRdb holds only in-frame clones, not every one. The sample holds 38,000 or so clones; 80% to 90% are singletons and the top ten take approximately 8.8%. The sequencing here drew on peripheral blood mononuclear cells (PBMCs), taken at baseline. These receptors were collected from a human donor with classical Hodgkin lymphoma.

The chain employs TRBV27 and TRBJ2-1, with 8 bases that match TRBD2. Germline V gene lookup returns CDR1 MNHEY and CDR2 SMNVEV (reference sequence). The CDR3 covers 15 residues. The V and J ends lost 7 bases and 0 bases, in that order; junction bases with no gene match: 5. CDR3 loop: CASTTSGSSYNEQFF. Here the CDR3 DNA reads TGTGCCAGCACCACTAGCGGAAGCTCCTACAATGAGCAGTTCTTC.

CDR3 in amino acids: CASSEGRPGQRNYGYTF. The CDR3 DNA reads TGTGCCAGCAGTGAAGGGAGACCGGGACAGAGGAACTATGGCTACACCTTC. The chain joins TRBV6-1 to TRBJ1-2; 7 bases are shared with TRBD1. Germline V gene data show CDR1 as MNHNS and CDR2 as SASEGT. After removal of 1 base from V and 2 bases from J, the junction contained 10 bases not matched to a gene. This CDR3 region has 17 residues.

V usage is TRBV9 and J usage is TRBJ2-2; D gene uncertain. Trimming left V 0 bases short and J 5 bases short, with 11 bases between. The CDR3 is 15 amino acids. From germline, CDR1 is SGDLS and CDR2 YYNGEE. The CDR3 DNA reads TGTGCCAGCAGCGTAGACCAGGCCAGGACCGGGGAGCTGTTTTTT. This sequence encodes CASSVDQARTGELFF.

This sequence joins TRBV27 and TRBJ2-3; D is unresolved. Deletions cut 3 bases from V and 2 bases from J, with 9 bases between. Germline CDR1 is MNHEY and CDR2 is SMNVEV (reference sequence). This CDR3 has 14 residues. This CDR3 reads CASSFRVVTDTQYF. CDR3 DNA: TGTGCCAGCAGTTTCCGGGTGGTCACAGATACGCAGTATTTT.

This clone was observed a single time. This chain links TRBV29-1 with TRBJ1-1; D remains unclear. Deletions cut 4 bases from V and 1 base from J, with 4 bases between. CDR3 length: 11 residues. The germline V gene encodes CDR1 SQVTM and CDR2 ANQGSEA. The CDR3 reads CSVVGNTEAFF. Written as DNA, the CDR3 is TGCAGCGTTGTAGGGAACACTGAAGCTTTCTTT. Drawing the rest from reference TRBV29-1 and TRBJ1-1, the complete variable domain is SAVISQKPSRDICQRGTSLTIQCQVDSQVTMMFWYRQQPGQSLTLIATANQGSEATYESGFVIDKFPISRPNLTFSTLTVSNMSPEDSSIYLCSVVGNTEAFFGQGTRLTVV.

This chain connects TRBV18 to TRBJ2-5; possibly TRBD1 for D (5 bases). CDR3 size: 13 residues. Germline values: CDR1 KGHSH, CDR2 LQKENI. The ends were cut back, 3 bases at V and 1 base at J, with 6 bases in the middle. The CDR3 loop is CASSPRGQETQYF. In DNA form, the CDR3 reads TGTGCCAGCTCACCTAGGGGCCAAGAGACCCAGTACTTC.

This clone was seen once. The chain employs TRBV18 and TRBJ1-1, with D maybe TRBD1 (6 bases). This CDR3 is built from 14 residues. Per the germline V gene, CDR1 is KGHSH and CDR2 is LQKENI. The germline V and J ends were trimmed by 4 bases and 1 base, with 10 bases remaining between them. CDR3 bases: TGTGCCAGCTCACGACAAGGGGGGAACACTGAAGCTTTCTTT. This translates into CASSRQGGNTEAFF.

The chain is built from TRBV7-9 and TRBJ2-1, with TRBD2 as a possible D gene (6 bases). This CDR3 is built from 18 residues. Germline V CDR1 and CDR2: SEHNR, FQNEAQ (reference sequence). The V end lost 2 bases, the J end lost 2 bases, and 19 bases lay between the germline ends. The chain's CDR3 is CASSLWWVSGGAYNEQFF. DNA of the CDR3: TGTGCCAGCAGCTTATGGTGGGTATCCGGGGGTGCCTACAATGAGCAGTTCTTC. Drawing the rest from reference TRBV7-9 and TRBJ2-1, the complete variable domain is DTGVSQNPRHKITKRGQNVTFRCDPISEHNRLYWYRQTLGQGPEFLTYFQNEAQLEKSRLLSDRFSAERPKGSFSTLEIQRTEQGDSAMYLCASSLWWVSGGAYNEQFFGPGTRLTVL.

In DNA form, the CDR3 reads TGTGCCAGCAGCCCGGATCGGGTCACAGATACGCAGTATTTT. It codes for CASSPDRVTDTQYF. V usage is TRBV7-8 and J usage is TRBJ2-3; D remains ambiguous. CDR3 size: 14 residues. With 5 bases removed from V and 2 bases from J, the gap between germline ends came to 11 bases. Germline lookup yields CDR1 SGHVS and CDR2 FQNEAQ. The variable domain in full, with the rest retrieved from reference TRBV7-8 and TRBJ2-3, is GAGVSQSPRYKVAKRGQDVALRCDPISGHVSLFWYQQALGQGPEFLTYFQNEAQLDKSGLPSDRFFAERPEGSVSTLKIQRTQQEDSAVYLCASSPDRVTDTQYFGPGTRLTVL.

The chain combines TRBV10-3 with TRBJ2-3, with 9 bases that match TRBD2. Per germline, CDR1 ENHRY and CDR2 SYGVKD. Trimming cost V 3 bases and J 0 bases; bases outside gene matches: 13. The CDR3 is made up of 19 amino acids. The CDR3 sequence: CAISESLAGSLSSTDTQYF. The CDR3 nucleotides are TGTGCCATCAGTGAATCGCTAGCGGGGTCCCTCTCTAGCACAGATACGCAGTATTTT.